This entry concerns a single T cell receptor (beta chain). Other DNA sequences from this sample encode an identical CDR3 as well. The entry originates in a study of blood T cell repertoires in COVID-19. Germline CDR1 reads MNHEY; CDR2 reads SVGAGI. This CDR3 has 15 residues. V lost 6 bases and J lost 0; bases outside the gene matches: 4. Data came from immunoSEQ multiplex PCR; TCRdb stores just in-frame clones and leaves some out. This table has 75,000 to 100,000 clones, almost 85% appearing once. The chain carries TRBV6-5 and TRBJ1-5, with 8 bases fitting TRBD1. This sequence was found in a human donor in a cohort sampled during active COVID-19. Sequenced: peripheral blood. The DNA for the CDR3 is TGTGCCAGCAGCCCAGACAGGGGTAGCAATCAGCCCCAGCATTTT. Translating gives CASSPDRGSNQPQHF.